One T cell receptor beta chain is described in this entry. This sample is part of a study of shared T cell receptors in the human thymus. Assay used: immunoSEQ multiplex PCR; TCRdb lists only in-frame clones, some missing. Seen here are some 700,000 clones, around 87% observed once, and the top ten hold 0.0095% to 0.012%. The CDR3 loop spans 15 amino acids. V dropped 1 base and J dropped 3 bases, with 12 bases sitting between them. Germline-derived CDR1 and CDR2 are MNHEY and SVGAGI. These same data were also listed under a study on human thymus T cells. That work adds: Having corrective surgery for congenital heart defects, healthy Finnish infants were the ones who donated. The source of the thymus tissue was resections taken during corrective heart surgery. Within thymic and blood repertoires, V and J gene usage appeared to be biased. The related literature has documented a marked overlap of thymic repertoires among unrelated individuals.

This TCR derives from a boy under two years old with a congenital heart defect. V gene TRBV6-5 combines with J gene TRBJ1-1; D remains ambiguous. The sequencing sample was made of thymocytes. This CDR3 is CASSYFSGWDTEAFF. The CDR3 region has the DNA TGTGCCAGCAGTTACTTTTCGGGATGGGACACTGAAGCTTTCTTT.